One and the same sample provided the 8 T cell receptor beta chains below, sequenced in a study of blood T cell repertoires in COVID-19. Measured with immunoSEQ multiplex PCR; TCRdb has only the in-frame clones, and not every one. This sample carries 110,000 or so clones, about 90% of them seen once, and the ten largest clones take 4% to 5.5%. Material: peripheral blood. The origin of the receptors is a woman aged 50 to 60 with acute or convalescent COVID-19.

The chain uses TRBV6-5 and TRBJ2-1; 8 bases align to TRBD2. V gave up 4 bases and J gave up 7 bases; unmatched junction bases: 9. The CDR3 spans 15 residues. Germline CDR1 and CDR2: MNHEY and SVGAGI. The CDR3 sequence is CASSLGPGGRNEQFF. CDR3 nucleotide sequence: TGTGCCAGCAGTTTGGGACCGGGGGGGCGGAATGAGCAGTTCTTC.

V usage is TRBV18 and J usage is TRBJ2-3; 8 bases match TRBD1. V lost 2 bases and J lost 3; bases outside the gene matches: 10. This CDR3 has 17 residues. CDR1 and CDR2 from the germline V gene are KGHSH and LQKENI. The CDR3 sequence is CASSPGQGVGRTDTQYF. The CDR3 coding sequence is TGTGCCAGCTCACCAGGACAGGGAGTGGGACGGACAGATACGCAGTATTTT.

This chain joins TRBV5-1 and TRBJ1-1, with TRBD1 identical over 7 bases. Per the germline V gene, CDR1 is SGHRS and CDR2 is YFSETQ. The CDR3 length is 16 residues. The V gene end was trimmed by 0 bases and the J gene end by 11 bases; junction bases not matched to a gene: 16. The CDR3 region is CASSLEGARGASKAFF. As DNA, the CDR3 is TGCGCCAGCAGCTTGGAAGGCGCCAGGGGGGCGTCGAAGGCTTTCTTT.

The V call is TRBV5-1, the J call TRBJ2-1; no reliable D call. In germline, CDR1 is SGHRS, CDR2 YFSETQ. CDR3 length equals 13 residues. V was clipped by 0 bases and J by 5 bases, with 6 bases between them. The CDR3 region is CASSLAINNEQFF. The CDR3 region has the DNA TGCGCCAGCAGCTTGGCTATCAACAATGAGCAGTTCTTC.

This rearrangement joins TRBV12-3 or TRBV12-4 to TRBJ2-1; D is perhaps TRBD2 (5 bases). Trimming took 0 bases from V and 9 from J, leaving 6 bases between them. CDR3 size: 12 residues. The CDR3 spells CASSLAGAEQFF. The CDR3 nucleotides are TGTGCCAGCAGTTTAGCGGGAGCTGAGCAGTTCTTC.

V is TRBV19 and J is TRBJ2-5; D call uncertain. Trimming took 3 bases from V and 4 from J, leaving 12 bases between them. The germline V gene encodes CDR1 LNHDA and CDR2 SQIVND (reference sequence). The CDR3 loop spans 14 amino acids. The CDR3 nucleotides are TGTGCCAGTAGTATTTCTAGATTGTCAGAGACCCAGTACTTC. It specifies CASSISRLSETQYF.

The CDR3 DNA follows: TGTGCCTGGAGTCCTAGCACAGATACGCAGTATTTT. It specifies CAWSPSTDTQYF. The chain has TRBV30 and TRBJ2-3; D remains ambiguous. The CDR3 is 12 amino acids. Germline CDR1 is GTSNPN and CDR2 is SVGIG (reference sequence). V shed 2 bases and J shed 0 bases, with 3 bases lying between them.

The chain joins TRBV7-8 to TRBJ1-5, with 9 positions matching TRBD1. The CDR3 spans 17 residues. V shed 1 base and J 5 bases; nucleotides not matched to a gene: 9. Germline V gives CDR1 SGHVS, CDR2 FQNEAQ. DNA for the CDR3: TGTGCCAGCAGCTTAGGATACTTATGGACAGGGGATCAGCCCCAGCATTTT. Residues: CASSLGYLWTGDQPQHF.